This T cell receptor beta chain was captured in a study of monozygotic twins with inflammatory bowel disease. Of note for this clonotype: Its antigen remains unknown.

Each donor gave less than 3 ml of peripheral blood. CDR1 SGHRS and CDR2 YFSETQ come from the germline V gene. The CDR3 runs 13 residues. From its re-call of the 5' RACE reads, TCRdb lists each CDR3 protein once, without DNA. This sample's table has some 150,000 distinct CDR3 sequences. Whole-study findings and limits: Any single strong signal or clonotype tied to IBD lacked support.

The source material was blood. This receptor was obtained from a human donor with ulcerative colitis or Crohn's disease, or a healthy co-twin of an affected twin (not recorded which). The V and J genes are TRBV5-1 and TRBJ2-1; TCRdb indicates TRBD1, and absent DNA this call remains unverified. Here the CDR3 reads CASRKQGRDEQFF.